This TCR beta chain was sequenced for a study of shared clonotypes between healthy human individuals. Findings and caveats of the study: Clonotypes which were not shared had lower generation probabilities than clonotypes that all four donors shared.

Genomic DNA (from each subset) was split evenly across several immunoSEQ plates. TCRdb's table, derived via immunoSEQ multiplex PCR, lists solely in-frame clones and lacks some. Of 1.5 million to 2.5 million clones listed, 85% to 95% are singletons. Worth noting for this clone: What it recognizes is unknown. Its ends do not fully match the called genes, so a read error is possible.

Terminally differentiated effector memory CD45RA+ cells were excluded from the naive CD8 cells, which were CD45RO-negative and positively selected for CCR7. Germline lookup yields CDR1 MGHRA and CDR2 YSYEKL. The CDR3 runs to 14 residues. The origin of this receptor is a man between 18 and 29 years old in good health. The chain recombines TRBV4-1 with TRBJ2-3, with D perhaps TRBD2 (5 bases). Sequencing was done on a sample of naive CD8+ T cells sorted from blood. The CDR3 loop reads CASSQVGSRDTQYF. The DNA for the CDR3 is TGCGCCAGCAGCCAAGTGGGGAGCAGAGATACGCAGTATTTT.